This T cell receptor beta chain was identified during a study of response to subunit inactivated influenza vaccine. This clonotype showed up just a few times. V was shortened by 2 bases and J by 0 bases, with 14 bases between the two germline ends. Germline-derived CDR1 and CDR2 are LNHNV and YYDKDF (reference sequence). This CDR3 region has 16 residues. TCRdb recomputed calls from the RT-PCR reads with MiXCR, one row per CDR3 protein. Of approximately 700,000 distinct CDR3 sequences in the sample, about 15% were seen once. The TCR was taken from a man aged 45-65 years who received an inactivated influenza vaccine. The material sequenced was PBMCs from blood, taken approximately 15 days before vaccination. This rearrangement joins TRBV15 to TRBJ2-7; tentative D call: TRBD1 (6 bases). DNA for the CDR3: TGTGCCACCAGCAGATCCTCGTCAGGGGCCTCCTACGAGCAGTACTTC. Amino acid sequence: CATSRSSSGASYEQYF.